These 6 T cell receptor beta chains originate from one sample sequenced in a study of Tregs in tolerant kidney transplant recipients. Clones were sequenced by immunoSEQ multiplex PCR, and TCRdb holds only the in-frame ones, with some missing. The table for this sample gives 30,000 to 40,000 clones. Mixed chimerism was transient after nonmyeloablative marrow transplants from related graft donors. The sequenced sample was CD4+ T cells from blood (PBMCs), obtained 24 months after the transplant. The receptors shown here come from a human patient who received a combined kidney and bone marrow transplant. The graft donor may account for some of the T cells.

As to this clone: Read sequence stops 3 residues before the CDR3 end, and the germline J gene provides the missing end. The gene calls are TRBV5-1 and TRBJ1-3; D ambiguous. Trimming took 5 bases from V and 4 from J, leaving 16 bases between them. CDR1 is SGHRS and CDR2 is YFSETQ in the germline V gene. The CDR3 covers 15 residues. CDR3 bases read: TGCGCCAGCAGTTCTGAGGGCAGCGGAGGAAACACC. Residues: CASSSEGSGGNT. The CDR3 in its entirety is CASSSEGSGGNTIYF.

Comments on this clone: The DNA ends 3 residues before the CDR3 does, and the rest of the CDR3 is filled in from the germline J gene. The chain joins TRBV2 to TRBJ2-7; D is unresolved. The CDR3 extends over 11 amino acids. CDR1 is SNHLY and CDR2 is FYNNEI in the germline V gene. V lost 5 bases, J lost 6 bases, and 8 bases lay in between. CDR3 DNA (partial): TGTGCCAGCAGTCTTCAGCGCGAG. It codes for CASSLQRE. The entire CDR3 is CASSLQREQYF.

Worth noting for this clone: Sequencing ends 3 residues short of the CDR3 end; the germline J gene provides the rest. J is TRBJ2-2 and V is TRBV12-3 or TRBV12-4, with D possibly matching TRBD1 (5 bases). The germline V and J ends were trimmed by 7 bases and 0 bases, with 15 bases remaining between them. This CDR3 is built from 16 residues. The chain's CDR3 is CASKPRQTSNTGELFF. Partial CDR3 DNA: TGTGCCAGCAAACCCCGACAGACCTCGAACACCGGGGAG.

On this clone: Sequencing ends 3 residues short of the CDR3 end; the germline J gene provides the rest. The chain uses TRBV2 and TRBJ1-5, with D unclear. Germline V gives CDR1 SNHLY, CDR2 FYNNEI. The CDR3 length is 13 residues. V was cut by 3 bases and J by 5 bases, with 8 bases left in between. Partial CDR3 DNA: TGTGCCAGCAGTGATAATGTGTATCAGCCC. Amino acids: CASSDNVYQP. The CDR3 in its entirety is CASSDNVYQPQHF.

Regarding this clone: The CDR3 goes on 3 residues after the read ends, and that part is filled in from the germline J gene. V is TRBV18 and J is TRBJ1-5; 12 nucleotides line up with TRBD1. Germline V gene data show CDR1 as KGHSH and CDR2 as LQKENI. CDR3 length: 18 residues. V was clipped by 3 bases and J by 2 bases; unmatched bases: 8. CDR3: CASSPSPGTGGRNQPQHF. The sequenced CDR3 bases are TGTGCCAGCTCACCCAGCCCCGGGACAGGGGGCCGCAATCAGCCC. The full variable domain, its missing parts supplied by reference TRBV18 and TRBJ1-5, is NAGVMQNPRHLVRRRGQEARLRCSPMKGHSHVYWYRQLPEEGLKFMVYLQKENIIDESGMPKERFSAEFPKEGPSILRIQQVVRGDSAAYFCASSPSPGTGGRNQPQHFGDGTRLSIL.

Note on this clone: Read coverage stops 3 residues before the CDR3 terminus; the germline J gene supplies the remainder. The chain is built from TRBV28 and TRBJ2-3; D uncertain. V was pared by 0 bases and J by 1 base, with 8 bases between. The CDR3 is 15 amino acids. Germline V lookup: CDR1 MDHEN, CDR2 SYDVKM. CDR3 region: CASSLWASGTDTQYF. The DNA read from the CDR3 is TGTGCCAGCAGTTTATGGGCCTCAGGCACAGATACG. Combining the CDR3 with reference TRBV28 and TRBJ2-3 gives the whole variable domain DVKVTQSSRYLVKRTGEKVFLECVQDMDHENMFWYRQDPGLGLRLIYFSYDVKMKEKGDIPEGYSVSREKKERFSLILESASTNQTSMYLCASSLWASGTDTQYFGPGTRLTVL.